This is a list of T cell receptor beta chains from one sample in a study of blood T cells in healthy people across ages. Using its own MiXCR run on the 5' RACE reads, TCRdb lists one record per CDR3 protein. The data hold 650,000 to 800,000 distinct CDR3 sequences, with about 50% observed a single time. Sequenced material: blood. Receptors were obtained from a woman older than 75 in good health. The conserved cysteine and the conserved F or W are not part of the CDR3 here.

V,J,CDR3
TRBV4-3,TRBJ2-7,ASSQGKGTYEQY
TRBV7-9,TRBJ1-1,ASLGWTDTEAF
TRBV20-1,TRBJ2-3,GGVAGELGTDTQY
TRBV7-9,TRBJ2-1,ASSLTDGDNEQF
TRBV27,TRBJ2-1,ASRTGERDQF
TRBV7-6,TRBJ1-6,ASSIGQGLTEPLH
TRBV12-3/TRBV12-4,TRBJ2-4,ASRGPERLQY
TRBV9,TRBJ2-1,ASSVGSERTYNEQF
TRBV20-1,TRBJ1-1,SARVSRTRVNTEAF
TRBV10-3,TRBJ2-7,AISGGASAISYEQY
TRBV5-1,TRBJ2-2,ASSLEAGRWTGELF
TRBV5-1,TRBJ2-7,ASSDQGVNEQY
TRBV7-9,TRBJ2-5,ASRMGVEETQY
TRBV10-3,TRBJ2-5,AISESEGRKETQY
TRBV6-5,TRBJ2-6,ASTITSGSGANVLT
TRBV5-5,.,ASSLEGQNYEQY
TRBV20-1,TRBJ2-5,SARRSGNEQY
TRBV29-1,TRBJ1-5,SVGGGDQPQH
TRBV6-6,TRBJ2-7,ASRGQNYEQY
TRBV5-8,TRBJ2-1,ASSLGAVEQF
TRBV9,TRBJ2-5,ASSPMLAEETQY
TRBV6-2/TRBV6-3,TRBJ1-2,ASSLDLWGYT
TRBV20-1,TRBJ1-6,SVARALTGSPLH
TRBV30,TRBJ2-3,AWTPPGQGTQY
TRBV4-2,TRBJ2-7,ASSQDSRTSCEQY
TRBV20-1,TRBJ2-1,SARIYVSSYNEQF
TRBV6-5,TRBJ2-2,ASSVGQGWNTGELF
TRBV25-1,TRBJ2-1,ASSEWDLINEQF
TRBV29-1,TRBJ2-1,SRTSGHNEQF
TRBV4-2,TRBJ2-3,ASSQESGGTSTDTQY
TRBV29-1,TRBJ2-7,SVEDPHPQAGSLYEQY
TRBV20-1,.,SASPLSGRAYEQY
TRBV7-2,TRBJ1-5,ASSLTAGAGQPQH
TRBV29-1,TRBJ2-2,SVASDRGFTGELF
TRBV12-3/TRBV12-4,TRBJ2-1,ASRSTRAPSYNEQF
TRBV29-1,TRBJ1-2,SVHRGGGGYT
TRBV28,TRBJ2-3,ASSQSGRITDTQY
TRBV19,TRBJ2-7,ASSIVHRYYEQY
TRBV5-1,TRBJ2-7,ASSWASRYEQY
TRBV7-2,TRBJ2-3,ASSFGTGGGRDTQY
TRBV28,TRBJ2-7,ASSTVQGLVY
TRBV12-3/TRBV12-4,TRBJ2-7,ASSLREGEQY
TRBV12-3/TRBV12-4,TRBJ1-2,ASSAPGGDGYT
TRBV29-1,.,SVAGIPATGHEQY
TRBV12-3/TRBV12-4,TRBJ2-1,AGSLGQGVYNEQF
TRBV12-3/TRBV12-4,TRBJ2-5,ASSADWGAQY
TRBV25-1,TRBJ1-2,ASSDYRGNYGYT
TRBV7-3,TRBJ2-1,ASSLGRANYNELF
TRBV5-8,TRBJ2-1,ATTGQETQF
TRBV12-3/TRBV12-4,TRBJ1-2,ASMGGYYGYT